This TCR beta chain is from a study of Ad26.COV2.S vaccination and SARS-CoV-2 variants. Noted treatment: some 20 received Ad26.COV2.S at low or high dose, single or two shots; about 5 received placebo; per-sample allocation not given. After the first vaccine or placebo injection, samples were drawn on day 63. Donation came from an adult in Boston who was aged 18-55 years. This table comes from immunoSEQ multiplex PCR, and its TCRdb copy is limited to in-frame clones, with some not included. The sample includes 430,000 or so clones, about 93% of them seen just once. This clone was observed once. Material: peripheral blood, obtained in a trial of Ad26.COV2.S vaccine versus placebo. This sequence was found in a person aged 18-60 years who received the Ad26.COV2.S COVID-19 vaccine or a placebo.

The CDR3 sequence: CASSQEPGIYGYTF. The CDR3 coding sequence is TGCGCCAGCAGCCAAGAACCGGGGATCTATGGCTACACCTTC. The chain uses TRBV4-3 and TRBJ1-2, with D hard to call. V gave up 0 bases and J gave up 4 bases, with 9 bases separating them. Germline-derived CDR1 and CDR2 are LGHNA and YSLEER. This CDR3 has 14 amino acids.